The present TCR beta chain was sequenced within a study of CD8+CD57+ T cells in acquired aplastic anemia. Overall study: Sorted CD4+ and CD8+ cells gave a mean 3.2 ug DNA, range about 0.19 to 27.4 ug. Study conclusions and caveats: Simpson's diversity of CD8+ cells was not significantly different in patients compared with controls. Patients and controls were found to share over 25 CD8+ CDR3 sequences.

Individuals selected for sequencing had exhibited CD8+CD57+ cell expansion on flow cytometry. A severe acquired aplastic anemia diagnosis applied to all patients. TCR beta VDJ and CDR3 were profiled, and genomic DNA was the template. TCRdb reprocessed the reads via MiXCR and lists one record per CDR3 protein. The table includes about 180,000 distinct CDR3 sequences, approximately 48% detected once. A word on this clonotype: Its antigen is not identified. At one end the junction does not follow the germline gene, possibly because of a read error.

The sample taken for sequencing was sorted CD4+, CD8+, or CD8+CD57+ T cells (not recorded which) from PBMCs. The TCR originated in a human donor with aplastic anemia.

For the CDR3, the DNA is TGTGCCATCACTGAGACAGGGGCTAACTATGGCTACACCTTC. Protein: CAITETGANYGYTF. The chain links TRBV10-3 to TRBJ1-2; 8 nucleotides agree with TRBD1. Germline loops: CDR1 ENHRY, CDR2 SYGVKD. The CDR3 is 14 amino acids.